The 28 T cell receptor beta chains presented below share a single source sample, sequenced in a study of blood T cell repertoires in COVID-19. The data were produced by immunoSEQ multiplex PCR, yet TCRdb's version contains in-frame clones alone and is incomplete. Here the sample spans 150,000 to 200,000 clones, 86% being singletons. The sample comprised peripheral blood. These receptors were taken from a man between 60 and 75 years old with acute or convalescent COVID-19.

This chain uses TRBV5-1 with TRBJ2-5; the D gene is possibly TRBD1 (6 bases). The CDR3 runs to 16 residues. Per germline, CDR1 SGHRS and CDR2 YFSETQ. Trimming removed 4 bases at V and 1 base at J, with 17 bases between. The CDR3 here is CASSLITGIFQETQYF. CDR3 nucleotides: TGCGCCAGCAGCCTTATAACAGGGATCTTCCAAGAGACCCAGTACTTC.

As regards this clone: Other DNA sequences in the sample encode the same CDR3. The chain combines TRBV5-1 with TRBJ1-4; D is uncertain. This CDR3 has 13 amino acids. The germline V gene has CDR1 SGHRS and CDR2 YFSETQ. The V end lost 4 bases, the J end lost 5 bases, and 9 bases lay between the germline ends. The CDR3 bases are TGCGCCAGCAGCCTATCAGGCAATGAAAAACTGTTTTTT. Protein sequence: CASSLSGNEKLFF.

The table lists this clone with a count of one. The CDR3: CASSTGGRANEKLFF. DNA of the CDR3: TGTGCCAGCAGTACGGGTGGCAGGGCTAATGAAAAACTGTTTTTT. The J gene is TRBJ1-4, the V gene TRBV28, with a possible D match to TRBD1 (5 bases). The germline V gene encodes CDR1 MDHEN and CDR2 SYDVKM. With 5 bases removed from V and 3 bases from J, the gap between germline ends came to 13 bases. The CDR3 is made up of 15 amino acids.

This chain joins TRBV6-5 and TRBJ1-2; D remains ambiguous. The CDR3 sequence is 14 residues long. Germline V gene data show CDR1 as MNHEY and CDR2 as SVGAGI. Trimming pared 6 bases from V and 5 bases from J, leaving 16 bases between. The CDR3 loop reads CASRLAGVDYGYTF. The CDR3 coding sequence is TGTGCCAGCAGGCTGGCCGGGGTCGATTATGGCTACACCTTC.

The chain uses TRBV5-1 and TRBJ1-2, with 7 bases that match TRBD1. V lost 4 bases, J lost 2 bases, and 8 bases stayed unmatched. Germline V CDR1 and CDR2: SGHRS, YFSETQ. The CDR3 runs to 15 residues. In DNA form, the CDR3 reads TGCGCCAGCAGCCGCTTAACGACAGGGAACTATGGCTACACCTTC. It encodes CASSRLTTGNYGYTF. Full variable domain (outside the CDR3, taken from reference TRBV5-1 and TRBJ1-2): KAGVTQTPRYLIKTRGQQVTLSCSPISGHRSVSWYQQTPGQGLQFLFEYFSETQRNKGNFPGRFSGRQFSNSRSEMNVSTLELGDSALYLCASSRLTTGNYGYTFGSGTRLTVV.

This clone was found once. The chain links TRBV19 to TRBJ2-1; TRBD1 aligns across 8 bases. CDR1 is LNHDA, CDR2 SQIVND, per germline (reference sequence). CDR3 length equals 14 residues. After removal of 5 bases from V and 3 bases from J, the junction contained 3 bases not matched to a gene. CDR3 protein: CASSRDRGYNEQFF. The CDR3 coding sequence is TGTGCCAGTAGTCGAGACAGGGGCTACAATGAGCAGTTCTTC.

In nucleotides, the CDR3 is TGTGCCAGTATGTTGTTGGGCGGCTACACCTTC. Amino acids: CASMLLGGYTF. This chain connects TRBV19 to TRBJ1-2; D remains unclear. The V gene's germline CDR1 is LNHDA and CDR2 SQIVND (reference sequence). The CDR3 length is 11 residues. Trimming stripped 7 bases from V and 8 bases from J, with 11 bases between.

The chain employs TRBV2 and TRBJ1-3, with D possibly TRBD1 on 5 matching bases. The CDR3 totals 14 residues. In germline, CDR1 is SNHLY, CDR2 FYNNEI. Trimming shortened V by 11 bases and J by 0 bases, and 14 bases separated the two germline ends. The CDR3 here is CAGTGGLSGNTIYF. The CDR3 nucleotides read TGTGCCGGAACCGGGGGTCTCTCTGGAAACACCATATATTTT. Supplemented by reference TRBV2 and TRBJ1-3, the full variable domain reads EPEVTQTPSHQVTQMGQEVILRCVPISNHLYFYWYRQILGQKVEFLVSFYNNEISEKSEIFDDQFSVERPDGSNFTLKIRSTKLEDSAMYFCAGTGGLSGNTIYFGEGSWLTVV.

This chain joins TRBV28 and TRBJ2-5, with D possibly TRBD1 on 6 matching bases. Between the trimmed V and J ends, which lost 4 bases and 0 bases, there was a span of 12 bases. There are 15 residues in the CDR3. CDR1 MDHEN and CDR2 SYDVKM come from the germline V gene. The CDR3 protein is CASSSMGQDQETQYF. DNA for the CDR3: TGTGCCAGCAGTTCCATGGGACAAGACCAAGAGACCCAGTACTTC. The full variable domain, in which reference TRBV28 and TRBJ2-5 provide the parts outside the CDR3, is DVKVTQSSRYLVKRTGEKVFLECVQDMDHENMFWYRQDPGLGLRLIYFSYDVKMKEKGDIPEGYSVSREKKERFSLILESASTNQTSMYLCASSSMGQDQETQYFGPGTRLLVL.

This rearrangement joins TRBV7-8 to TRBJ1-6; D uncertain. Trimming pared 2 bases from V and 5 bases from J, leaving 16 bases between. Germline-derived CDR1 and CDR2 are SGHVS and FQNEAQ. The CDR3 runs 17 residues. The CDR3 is CASSLRAGPGDNSPLHF. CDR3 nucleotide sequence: TGTGCCAGCAGCTTAAGAGCTGGGCCAGGCGATAATTCACCCCTCCACTTT.

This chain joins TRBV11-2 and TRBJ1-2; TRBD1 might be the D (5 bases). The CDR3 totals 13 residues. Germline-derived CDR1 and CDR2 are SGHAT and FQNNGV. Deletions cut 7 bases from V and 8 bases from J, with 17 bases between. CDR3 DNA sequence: TGTGCCAGCAACCGTCGGGGGATGCAGGGCTACACCTTC. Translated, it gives CASNRRGMQGYTF. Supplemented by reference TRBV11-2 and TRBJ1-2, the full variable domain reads EAGVAQSPRYKIIEKRQSVAFWCNPISGHATLYWYQQILGQGPKLLIQFQNNGVVDDSQLPKDRFSAERLKGVDSTLKIQPAKLEDSAVYLCASNRRGMQGYTFGSGTRLTVV.

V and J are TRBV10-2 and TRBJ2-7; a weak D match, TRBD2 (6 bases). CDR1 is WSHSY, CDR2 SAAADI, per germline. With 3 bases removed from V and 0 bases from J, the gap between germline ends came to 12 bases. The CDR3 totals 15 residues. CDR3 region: CASSEPGLSSYEQYF. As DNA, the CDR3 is TGCGCCAGCAGTGAACCCGGACTATCCTCCTACGAGCAGTACTTC.

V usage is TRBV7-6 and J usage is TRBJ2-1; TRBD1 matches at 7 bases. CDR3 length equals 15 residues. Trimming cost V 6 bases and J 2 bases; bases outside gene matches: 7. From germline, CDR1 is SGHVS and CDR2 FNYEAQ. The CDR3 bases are TGTGCCAGCAGACTAACAGGGGAGCCCTACAATGAGCAGTTCTTC. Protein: CASRLTGEPYNEQFF.

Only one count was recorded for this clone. The DNA of the CDR3 is TGTGCCAGCAGTTCCGGGACAGGGCCCTACAATGAGCAGTTCTTC. As protein: CASSSGTGPYNEQFF. The V and J genes are TRBV28 and TRBJ2-1; 9 bases are shared with TRBD1. The CDR3 length is 15 residues. The V segment lost 4 bases and the J segment 2 bases; nucleotides outside the gene matches: 3. CDR1 MDHEN and CDR2 SYDVKM come from the germline V gene.

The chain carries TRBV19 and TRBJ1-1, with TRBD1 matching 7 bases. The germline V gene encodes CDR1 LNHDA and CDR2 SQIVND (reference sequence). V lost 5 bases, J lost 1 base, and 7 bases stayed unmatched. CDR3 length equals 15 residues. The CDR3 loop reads CASSVIGTANTEAFF. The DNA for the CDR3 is TGTGCCAGTAGTGTGATCGGGACAGCGAACACTGAAGCTTTCTTT. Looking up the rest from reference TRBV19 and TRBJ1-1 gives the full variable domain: DGGITQSPKYLFRKEGQNVTLSCEQNLNHDAMYWYRQDPGQGLRLIYYSQIVNDFQKGDIAEGYSVSREKKESFPLTVTSAQKNPTAFYLCASSVIGTANTEAFFGQGTRLTVV.

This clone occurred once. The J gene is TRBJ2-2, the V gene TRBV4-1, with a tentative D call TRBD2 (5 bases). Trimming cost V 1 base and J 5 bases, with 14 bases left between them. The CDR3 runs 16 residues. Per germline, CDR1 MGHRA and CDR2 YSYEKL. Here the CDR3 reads CASSQGGTSGTGELFF. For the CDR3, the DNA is TGCGCCAGCAGCCAAGGAGGAACTAGTGGTACCGGGGAGCTGTTTTTT.

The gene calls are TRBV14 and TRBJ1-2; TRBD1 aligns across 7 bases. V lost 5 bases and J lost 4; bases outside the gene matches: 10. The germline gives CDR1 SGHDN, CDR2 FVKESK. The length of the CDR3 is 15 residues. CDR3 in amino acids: CASSKAGTVGYGYTF. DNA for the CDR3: TGTGCCAGCAGCAAGGCCGGGACAGTCGGCTATGGCTACACCTTC.

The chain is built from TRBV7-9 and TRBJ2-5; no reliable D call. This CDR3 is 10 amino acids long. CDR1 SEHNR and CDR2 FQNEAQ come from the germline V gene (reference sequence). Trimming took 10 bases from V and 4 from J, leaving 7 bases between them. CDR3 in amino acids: CATSGETQYF. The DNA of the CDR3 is TGTGCCACCTCCGGAGAGACCCAGTACTTC.

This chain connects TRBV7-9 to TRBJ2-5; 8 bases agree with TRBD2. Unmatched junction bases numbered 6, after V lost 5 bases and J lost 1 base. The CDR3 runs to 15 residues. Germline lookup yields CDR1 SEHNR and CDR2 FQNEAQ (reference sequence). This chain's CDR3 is CASSPGRGPQETQYF. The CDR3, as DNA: TGTGCCAGCAGCCCCGGGAGGGGCCCCCAAGAGACCCAGTACTTC.

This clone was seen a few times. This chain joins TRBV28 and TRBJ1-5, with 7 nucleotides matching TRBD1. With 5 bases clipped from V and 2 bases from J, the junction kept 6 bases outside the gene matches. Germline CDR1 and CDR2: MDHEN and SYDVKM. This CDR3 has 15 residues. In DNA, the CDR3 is TGTGCCAGCAGTCCGCCAACAGGGGGCAATCAGCCCCAGCATTTT. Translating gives CASSPPTGGNQPQHF.

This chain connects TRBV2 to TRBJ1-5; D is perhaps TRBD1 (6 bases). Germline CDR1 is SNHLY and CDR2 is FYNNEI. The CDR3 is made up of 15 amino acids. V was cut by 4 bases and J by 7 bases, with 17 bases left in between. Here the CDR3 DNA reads TGTGCCAGCAGTGGAACAGGGAGGGTAGGGCAGCCCCAGCATTTT. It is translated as CASSGTGRVGQPQHF.

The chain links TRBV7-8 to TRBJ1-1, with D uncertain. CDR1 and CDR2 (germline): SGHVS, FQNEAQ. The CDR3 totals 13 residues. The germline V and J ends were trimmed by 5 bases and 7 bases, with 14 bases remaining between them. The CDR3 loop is CASSPQSGDEAFF. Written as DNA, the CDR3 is TGTGCCAGCAGCCCCCAGAGCGGCGATGAAGCTTTCTTT.

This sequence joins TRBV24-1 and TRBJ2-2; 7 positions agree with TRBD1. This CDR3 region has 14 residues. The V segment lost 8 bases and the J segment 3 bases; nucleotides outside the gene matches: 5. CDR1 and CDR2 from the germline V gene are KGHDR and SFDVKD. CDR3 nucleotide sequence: TGTGCCACCAAAAAGGGACAGCACACCGGGGAGCTGTTTTTT. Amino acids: CATKKGQHTGELFF.

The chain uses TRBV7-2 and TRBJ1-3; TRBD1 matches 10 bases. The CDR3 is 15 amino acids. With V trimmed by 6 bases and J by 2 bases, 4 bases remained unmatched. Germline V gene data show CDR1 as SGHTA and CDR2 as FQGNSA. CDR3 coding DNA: TGTGCCAGCAGACCAGACAGGGGGCCTGGAAACACCATATATTTT. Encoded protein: CASRPDRGPGNTIYF.

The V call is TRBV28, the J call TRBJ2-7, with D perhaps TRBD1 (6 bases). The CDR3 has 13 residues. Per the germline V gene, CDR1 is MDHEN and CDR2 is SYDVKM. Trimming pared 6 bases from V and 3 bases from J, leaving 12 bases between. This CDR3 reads CASRTGQYYEQYF. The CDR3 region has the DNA TGTGCCAGCAGAACAGGACAGTACTACGAGCAGTACTTC.

CDR3 region: CASSRTSGTYNEQFF. DNA for the CDR3: TGTGCCAGCAGCAGGACTAGCGGGACTTACAATGAGCAGTTCTTC. The chain links TRBV2 to TRBJ2-1; 12 bases line up with TRBD2. The germline V gene encodes CDR1 SNHLY and CDR2 FYNNEI. The trim removed 6 bases at V and 4 bases at J, leaving 4 bases unmatched. The CDR3 is 15 amino acids.

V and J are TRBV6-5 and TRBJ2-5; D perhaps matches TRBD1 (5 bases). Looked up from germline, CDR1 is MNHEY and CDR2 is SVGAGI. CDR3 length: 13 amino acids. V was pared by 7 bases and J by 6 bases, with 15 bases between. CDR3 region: CASKIGARKTQYF. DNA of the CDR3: TGTGCCAGCAAAATAGGGGCCAGGAAGACCCAGTACTTC.

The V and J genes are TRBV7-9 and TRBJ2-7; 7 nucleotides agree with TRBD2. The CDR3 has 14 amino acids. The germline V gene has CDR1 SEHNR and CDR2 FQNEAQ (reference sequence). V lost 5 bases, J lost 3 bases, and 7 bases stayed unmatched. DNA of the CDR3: TGTGCCAGCAGCCCGTCGGGGGGTAGCTACGAGCAGTACTTC. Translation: CASSPSGGSYEQYF. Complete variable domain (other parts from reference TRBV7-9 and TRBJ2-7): DTGVSQNPRHKITKRGQNVTFRCDPISEHNRLYWYRQTLGQGPEFLTYFQNEAQLEKSRLLSDRFSAERPKGSFSTLEIQRTEQGDSAMYLCASSPSGGSYEQYFGPGTRLTVT.